This T cell receptor beta chain came from a study of T cell responses to AZD1222 COVID-19 vaccine. Comment on this clone: The antigen remains unidentified.

Produced via immunoSEQ multiplex PCR; TCRdb's table is partial and in-frame only. The data contain approximately 140,000 clones, roughly nine tenths of them singletons. The CDR3 contains 12 residues. CDR1 is LNHDA and CDR2 is SQIVND in the germline V gene (reference sequence). Trimming removed 7 bases from V and 1 base from J, with 7 bases in between. Study-level results: The reported proportion of spike-specific TCRs targeting unmutated variant regions was nearly half. Possibly, clonal diversity was underestimated; donors were largely white British and included more females. Recipients of AZD1222 seropositive at baseline numbered only 5 to 7. Spike was spanned by vaccine-associated CD4 TCRs, with dominance at 160-218 and 743-854.

The chain links TRBV19 to TRBJ1-1; D is uncertain. The TCR comes from an adult in good health. Sequencing used peripheral blood, obtained on day 0 of AZD1222 vaccination. The CDR3: CASNLGNTEAFF. CDR3 nucleotide sequence: TGTGCCAGTAACTTGGGGAACACTGAAGCTTTCTTT.